The 23 T cell receptor beta chains reported below all come from one sample, sequenced in a study of cytotoxic CD8 clonotypes in ibrutinib-treated CLL. Using immunoSEQ multiplex PCR, the repertoire was profiled, and TCRdb retains in-frame clones only, with some absent. The sample yields approximately 150,000 clones, 70% to 80% seen once. The sample consisted of PBMCs, taken after 12 months of ibrutinib treatment. These receptor sequences come from a human donor with chronic lymphocytic leukemia.

This rearrangement joins TRBV5-1 to TRBJ2-5, with D possibly matching TRBD1 (6 bases). With 4 bases removed from V and 4 bases from J, the gap between germline ends came to 17 bases. The CDR3 runs to 15 residues. The germline V gene has CDR1 SGHRS and CDR2 YFSETQ. CDR3 protein: CASSPTATGLETQYF. CDR3 bases: TGCGCCAGCAGCCCAACAGCCACAGGGTTAGAGACCCAGTACTTC.

This clone was detected only a few times. The chain couples TRBV5-1 to TRBJ2-7; 11 bases agree with TRBD2. Germline assignment: CDR1 SGHRS and CDR2 YFSETQ. The CDR3 has 15 residues. With V trimmed by 0 bases and J by 3 bases, 2 bases remained unmatched. DNA of the CDR3: TGCGCCAGCAGCTTGGATCTAGCGGGAGGCTACGAGCAGTACTTC. Residues: CASSLDLAGGYEQYF.

The V gene is TRBV4-3, the J gene TRBJ1-3; no reliable D call. The CDR3 is 18 amino acids. Germline CDR1 reads LGHNA; CDR2 reads YSLEER. V dropped 3 bases and J dropped 0 bases, with 18 bases sitting between them. The CDR3 coding sequence is TGCGCCAGCAGCCAGGTCGGGGTTCGATCCTCCTCTGGAAACACCATATATTTT. Residues: CASSQVGVRSSSGNTIYF.

This chain joins TRBV10-3 and TRBJ2-1, with unresolved D. Germline-derived CDR1 and CDR2 are ENHRY and SYGVKD. V was cut by 0 bases and J by 6 bases, with 9 bases left in between. This CDR3 is 14 amino acids long. CDR3 in DNA: TGTGCCATCAGTGAGTCGTACCCCCCCAATGAGCAGTTCTTC. Residues: CAISESYPPNEQFF.

This clone showed up just a few times. V is TRBV28 and J is TRBJ2-2; D ambiguous. This CDR3 is built from 14 residues. In germline, CDR1 is MDHEN, CDR2 SYDVKM. The V end was cut by 6 bases, the J end by 3 bases, with 11 bases between. CDR3 in amino acids: CASRPWTDTGELFF. The CDR3, as DNA: TGTGCCAGCAGGCCGTGGACCGACACCGGGGAGCTGTTTTTT.

This clone has more than one count but fewer than ten. The chain employs TRBV6-5 and TRBJ2-7; 9 nucleotides align to TRBD1. The CDR3 extends over 14 amino acids. Per germline, CDR1 MNHEY and CDR2 SVGAGI. With V trimmed by 6 bases and J by 4 bases, 7 bases remained unmatched. CDR3: CASRLPGQGYEQYF. DNA for the CDR3: TGTGCCAGCAGACTCCCGGGACAGGGATACGAGCAGTACTTC.

The chain uses TRBV5-5 and TRBJ2-2; perhaps TRBD2 as D (6 bases). The CDR3 consists of 17 residues. V dropped 3 bases and J dropped 1 base, with 16 bases sitting between them. Germline CDR1 SGHKS, CDR2 YYEKEE (reference sequence). CDR3 bases: TGTGCCAGCAGCTCCCTTCCCGGGACTGGGAACACCGGGGAGCTGTTTTTT. Protein product: CASSSLPGTGNTGELFF.

About this clone: The junction shows a germline mismatch at one end, possibly a read error. CDR3 protein: CSARGQGATTF. Written as DNA, the CDR3 is TGCAGTGCTAGAGGCCAGGGGGCGACAACCTTC. The chain uses TRBV20-1 and TRBJ2-7; TRBD1 matches at 8 bases. This CDR3 is built from 11 residues. Germline values: CDR1 DFQATT, CDR2 SNEGSKA (reference sequence).

CDR3 loop: CASSITAGLYGYTF. The CDR3 coding sequence is TGTGCCAGTAGTATCACGGCGGGGCTTTATGGCTACACCTTC. V and J are TRBV19 and TRBJ1-2, with D maybe TRBD1 (5 bases). The CDR3 consists of 14 residues. CDR1 and CDR2 (germline): LNHDA, SQIVND (reference sequence). The V and J ends lost 3 bases and 5 bases respectively, with 13 bases between them. Together with reference TRBV19 and TRBJ1-2, the CDR3 gives the full variable domain: DGGITQSPKYLFRKEGQNVTLSCEQNLNHDAMYWYRQDPGQGLRLIYYSQIVNDFQKGDIAEGYSVSREKKESFPLTVTSAQKNPTAFYLCASSITAGLYGYTFGSGTRLTVV.

This chain connects TRBV7-9 to TRBJ2-7; D is unresolved. The CDR3 totals 12 residues. The germline V gene has CDR1 SEHNR and CDR2 FQNEAQ (reference sequence). V was clipped by 3 bases and J by 4 bases, with 7 bases between them. As DNA, the CDR3 is TGTGCCAGCAGCTTGCTCCGATACGAGCAGTACTTC. Encoded protein: CASSLLRYEQYF. Based on the CDR3 plus reference TRBV7-9 and TRBJ2-7, the full variable domain is DTGVSQNPRHKITKRGQNVTFRCDPISEHNRLYWYRQTLGQGPEFLTYFQNEAQLEKSRLLSDRFSAERPKGSFSTLEIQRTEQGDSAMYLCASSLLRYEQYFGPGTRLTVT.

This chain uses TRBV6-4 with TRBJ1-6; D uncertain. Germline V gene data show CDR1 as MRHNA and CDR2 as SNTAGT. The V end was cut by 0 bases, the J end by 11 bases, with 17 bases between. CDR3 length equals 16 residues. CDR3: CASSDSIVGPFPPLHF. For the CDR3, the DNA is TGTGCCAGCAGTGACTCGATTGTGGGTCCCTTCCCACCCCTCCACTTT.

This chain uses TRBV19 with TRBJ1-2; D call uncertain. Germline V gene data show CDR1 as LNHDA and CDR2 as SQIVND (reference sequence). V lost 3 bases and J lost 4, with 12 bases in between. This CDR3 comprises 14 residues. In DNA form, the CDR3 reads TGTGCCAGTAGTATTCGGGGTATTGTCTATGGCTACACCTTC. Its translation is CASSIRGIVYGYTF.

This clone has only a few counts. The gene calls are TRBV13 and TRBJ1-1; D remains ambiguous. Germline CDR1 PRHDT, CDR2 FYEKMQ (reference sequence). This CDR3 region has 14 residues. The ends were cut back, 5 bases at V and 6 bases at J, with 16 bases in the middle. The CDR3 spells CASSRERPVPEAFF. For the CDR3, the DNA is TGTGCCAGCAGCCGCGAAAGACCAGTCCCTGAAGCTTTCTTT. The full variable domain, with the rest looked up from reference TRBV13 and TRBJ1-1, is AAGVIQSPRHLIKEKRETATLKCYPIPRHDTVYWYQQGPGQDPQFLISFYEKMQSDKGSIPDRFSAQQFSDYHSELNMSSLELGDSALYFCASSRERPVPEAFFGQGTRLTVV.

This chain uses TRBV11-2 with TRBJ2-7; D is perhaps TRBD1 (5 bases). Trimming pared 5 bases from V and 3 bases from J, leaving 8 bases between. The CDR3 covers 12 residues. CDR1 is SGHAT and CDR2 is FQNNGV in the germline V gene. CDR3 protein: CASSPDSYEQYF. CDR3 nucleotide sequence: TGTGCCAGCAGCCCTGACAGCTACGAGCAGTACTTC.

This chain connects TRBV2 to TRBJ1-6; 7 nucleotides align to TRBD1. From germline, CDR1 is SNHLY and CDR2 FYNNEI. J gave up 5 bases and V 3 bases, and 7 bases lay outside the gene matches. The length of the CDR3 is 16 residues. For the CDR3, the DNA is TGTGCCAGCAGTGATCGACGACAGGGAGATAATTCACCCCTCCACTTT. Protein sequence: CASSDRRQGDNSPLHF.

In regard to this clone: The junction does not match germline at one end; this may be a read error. This chain uses TRBV7-7 with TRBJ2-7; tentatively, D is TRBD1 (6 bases). Germline CDR1 reads SSHAT; CDR2 reads FNYEAQ (reference sequence). CDR3 size: 14 residues. CDR3 residues: CASSPTGNPYEQYF. DNA for the CDR3: TGTGCTAGCAGCCCGACAGGCAACCCCTACGAGCAGTACTTC.

This clone has a handful of counts. The V gene is TRBV7-8, the J gene TRBJ1-6; 9 bases agree with TRBD1. The CDR3 has 15 amino acids. Germline CDR1 is SGHVS and CDR2 is FQNEAQ. Losses at the gene ends were 5 bases for V and 10 bases for J; bases not matched to a gene: 9. The CDR3 DNA follows: TGTGCCAGCAGCAAGGAGGGACAGGGAGGATCACCCCTCCACTTT. Encoded protein: CASSKEGQGGSPLHF.

This chain links TRBV5-1 with TRBJ2-7, with D possibly TRBD1 on 5 matching bases. V was shortened by 3 bases and J by 2 bases, with 21 bases between the two germline ends. From germline, CDR1 is SGHRS and CDR2 YFSETQ. The CDR3 is 17 amino acids. As DNA, the CDR3 is TGCGCCAGCAGCTCGTGGCCCCTTGACAAGACAGCCTACGAGCAGTACTTC. This encodes CASSSWPLDKTAYEQYF.

This clone was counted a few times. V is TRBV9 and J is TRBJ2-3; TRBD2 agrees at 8 bases. CDR3 size: 17 residues. Trimming took 0 bases from V and 3 from J; bases not matched to a gene: 9. Per the germline V gene, CDR1 is SGDLS and CDR2 is YYNGEE. The CDR3 DNA sequence: TGTGCCAGCAGCGTAGTAGTGAGCGGGGGTGATACAGATACGCAGTATTTT. It encodes CASSVVVSGGDTDTQYF.

V is TRBV6-5 and J is TRBJ1-1, with TRBD1 identical over 8 bases. This CDR3 is 15 amino acids long. The trim removed 5 bases at V and 4 bases at J, leaving 9 bases unmatched. Germline assignment: CDR1 MNHEY and CDR2 SVGAGI. The CDR3 DNA reads as TGTGCCAGCAGTCGCCAGGGGGCATTTGGCACTGAAGCTTTCTTT. Translated: CASSRQGAFGTEAFF.

V and J are TRBV9 and TRBJ2-7; D gene uncertain. CDR1 and CDR2 (germline): SGDLS, YYNGEE. Trimming took off 0 bases at V and 5 bases at J, with 6 bases between the two ends. The CDR3 consists of 12 residues. In DNA form, the CDR3 reads TGTGCCAGCAGCGTAGATGTCGACGAGCAGTACTTC. It translates to CASSVDVDEQYF.

CDR3 sequence: CASSLAQVRQPQHF. CDR3 DNA: TGTGCCAGCAGTTTGGCACAGGTACGGCAGCCCCAGCATTTT. The chain is built from TRBV28 and TRBJ1-5; possibly TRBD1 for D (5 bases). CDR3 length: 14 residues. Germline CDR1 is MDHEN and CDR2 is SYDVKM. Deletions cut 3 bases from V and 7 bases from J, with 13 bases between.

The J gene is TRBJ1-6, the V gene TRBV18; possibly TRBD1 for D (6 bases). Looked up from germline, CDR1 is KGHSH and CDR2 is LQKENI. The CDR3 extends over 15 amino acids. Deletions cut 3 bases from V and 7 bases from J, with 13 bases between. The CDR3 sequence: CASSPPGHPNSPLHF. The CDR3 coding sequence is TGTGCCAGCTCACCCCCGGGACATCCAAATTCACCCCTCCACTTT.